This T cell receptor (beta chain) was obtained from a study of blood T cell repertoires in COVID-19. Repertoires were generated with immunoSEQ multiplex PCR, while TCRdb's copy carries only in-frame clones and drops some. The data contain roughly 350,000 clones, around nine tenths of them singletons. The CDR3 extends over 13 amino acids. Trimming stripped 1 base from V and 11 bases from J, with 13 bases between. Germline-derived CDR1 and CDR2 are KGHDR and SFDVKD. This rearrangement joins TRBV24-1 to TRBJ1-2; tentative D call: TRBD1 (6 bases). The specimen was peripheral blood. This TCR came from a woman in her 70s with COVID-19, enrolled during active disease. CDR3 sequence: CATSDFNQGRYTF. The CDR3 DNA reads as TGTGCCACCAGTGATTTTAACCAGGGGAGATACACCTTC.